This record covers a single T cell receptor (beta chain). Its antigen is undetermined. In germline, CDR1 is SGHRS, CDR2 YFSETQ. This CDR3 spans 16 amino acids. Production of TCR beta cDNA relied on 5'RACE template switching with UMIs. One entry per CDR3 protein, without DNA, is what TCRdb gives after re-calling the 5' RACE reads. The sample totals roughly 150,000 distinct CDR3 sequences. This sample was included in a study of T cells expressing NK-cell markers. Overall study findings and caveats: Of the CD8+ T cells in about 6 donors, roughly 1.0-7.5% belonged to dominant NKG2C+ clonotypes.

J is TRBJ1-4 and V is TRBV5-1. Sample: blood T cells: a sorted CD56 or NKG2C T cell subset, CD4+ or CD8+ T cells, or bulk PBMC T cells (not recorded which). The sequence was obtained from a man aged 18-69 years in good health. The CDR3 spells CASTADGPATNEKLFF.